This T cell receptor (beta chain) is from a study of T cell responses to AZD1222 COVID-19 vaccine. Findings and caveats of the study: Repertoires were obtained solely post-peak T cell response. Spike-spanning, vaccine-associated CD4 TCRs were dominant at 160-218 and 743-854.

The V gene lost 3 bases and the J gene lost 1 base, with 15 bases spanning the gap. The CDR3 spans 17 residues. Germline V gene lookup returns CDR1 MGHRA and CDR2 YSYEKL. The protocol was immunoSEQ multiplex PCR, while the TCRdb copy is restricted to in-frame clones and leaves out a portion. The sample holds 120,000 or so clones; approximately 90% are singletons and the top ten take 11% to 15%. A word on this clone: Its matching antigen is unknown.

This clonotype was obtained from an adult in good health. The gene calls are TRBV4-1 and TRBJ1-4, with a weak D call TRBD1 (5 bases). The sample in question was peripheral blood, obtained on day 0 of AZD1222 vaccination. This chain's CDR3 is CASSHLPGHLTNEKLFF. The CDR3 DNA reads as TGCGCCAGCAGCCACCTACCAGGACACCTAACTAATGAAAAACTGTTTTTT.